The 8 T cell receptor beta chains in this list originate from one sample, sequenced in a study of cytomegalovirus exposure and HLA in healthy donors. The data were produced by immunoSEQ multiplex PCR, yet TCRdb's version contains in-frame clones alone and is incomplete. The sample shows 50,000 to 65,000 clones, 85% to 95% of them seen only once. Sequences were obtained from PBMCs. Receptor source: a woman in her late teens or twenties in good health and CMV-seropositive.

The J gene is TRBJ1-1, the V gene TRBV6-1; 10 nucleotides align to TRBD1. The CDR3 runs to 14 residues. CDR1 is MNHNS, CDR2 SASEGT, per germline. Trimming took 7 bases from V and 4 from J; bases not matched to a gene: 6. The CDR3 coding sequence is TGTGCCAGCACTAGACAGGGGGCGCCCACTGAAGCTTTCTTT. Translated: CASTRQGAPTEAFF.

This sequence joins TRBV6-6 and TRBJ2-1; 9 positions match TRBD2. Trimming at V came to 5 bases and at J to 4 bases, leaving 6 bases not matched to a gene. Germline CDR1 is MNHNY and CDR2 is SVGAGI (reference sequence). The CDR3 has 15 residues. The CDR3 DNA reads TGTGCCAGCAGTAACCTAGCGGGGCGGTACAATGAGCAGTTCTTC. It codes for CASSNLAGRYNEQFF.

This rearrangement joins TRBV29-1 to TRBJ2-7, with D possibly matching TRBD1 (6 bases). Between the trimmed V and J ends, which lost 8 bases and 4 bases, there was a span of 18 bases. Germline CDR1 is SQVTM and CDR2 is ANQGSEA. The CDR3 loop spans 13 amino acids. CDR3: CSSRLEQGYEQYF. The CDR3 DNA reads as TGCAGCTCCCGATTGGAACAGGGATACGAGCAGTACTTC.

This rearrangement joins TRBV28 to TRBJ2-2; weak D call: TRBD2 (6 bases). The CDR3 length is 15 residues. Germline lookup yields CDR1 MDHEN and CDR2 SYDVKM. V lost 5 bases and J lost 1, with 11 bases in between. The CDR3 DNA is TGTGCCAGCAGTATCCGGGACTGGAACACCGGGGAGCTGTTTTTT. Amino acids: CASSIRDWNTGELFF. The full variable domain, completed using reference TRBV28 and TRBJ2-2, is DVKVTQSSRYLVKRTGEKVFLECVQDMDHENMFWYRQDPGLGLRLIYFSYDVKMKEKGDIPEGYSVSREKKERFSLILESASTNQTSMYLCASSIRDWNTGELFFGEGSRLTVL.

V gene TRBV6-1 combines with J gene TRBJ1-6; a weak D match, TRBD1 (6 bases). V was pared by 4 bases and J by 6 bases, with 13 bases between. This CDR3 region has 15 residues. Germline CDR1 and CDR2: MNHNS and SASEGT. The CDR3 sequence is CASSVNREGNSPLHF. The CDR3 nucleotides are TGTGCCAGCAGTGTTAACAGGGAGGGTAATTCACCCCTCCACTTT.

In its sample, this clone was seen once. The V and J genes are TRBV28 and TRBJ2-7; no firm D call. Per germline, CDR1 MDHEN and CDR2 SYDVKM. Between the trimmed V and J ends, which lost 6 bases and 6 bases, there was a span of 9 bases. This CDR3 comprises 11 residues. Written as DNA, the CDR3 is TGTGCCAGCAGCCCATCCAGCGAGCAGTACTTC. It encodes CASSPSSEQYF.

This chain connects TRBV7-9 to TRBJ2-3; D is uncertain. The CDR3 has 14 amino acids. CDR1 SEHNR and CDR2 FQNEAQ come from the germline V gene (reference sequence). V gave up 6 bases and J gave up 5 bases, with 15 bases separating them. The chain's CDR3 is CASSVSLPGDTQYF. CDR3 coding DNA: TGTGCCAGCAGTGTCTCCCTCCCCGGAGATACGCAGTATTTT.

This sequence joins TRBV2 and TRBJ1-4; weak D call: TRBD1 (5 bases). V shed 7 bases and J shed 7 bases, with 19 bases lying between them. CDR1 and CDR2 from the germline V gene are SNHLY and FYNNEI. CDR3 size: 15 residues. Here the CDR3 DNA reads TGTGCCAGCACCGAGACAGCGAGCTATAGTGAAAAACTGTTTTTT. Its protein product is CASTETASYSEKLFF.